Reported below is one TCR beta chain. Antigen: not known. The sample is drawn from a study of T cells in localized non-small cell lung cancer. The CDR3 is 14 residues long. J was trimmed by 5 bases and V by 7 bases; bases with no gene match: 9. In germline, CDR1 is LNHDA, CDR2 SQIVND (reference sequence). The repertoire was sequenced with immunoSEQ multiplex PCR; TCRdb's copy has only in-frame clones and lacks some. The sample records 15,000 to 25,000 clones, about 90% being singletons. Overall study findings and caveats: In uninvolved adjacent lung, T cell clonality reached its highest value, exceeding tumor. Heterogeneity cannot be ruled out, as sequencing used one tumor region only. The study detected a median about 60 of the top 100 tumor clones in adjacent lung.

This chain joins TRBV19 and TRBJ2-7; TRBD1 agrees at 9 bases. The origin of this receptor is a male donor aged 60 or over with stage I squamous cell lung carcinoma. Source: peripheral blood, taken before any cancer treatment. The CDR3, as DNA: TGTGCCAGTATGCCGACAGGGGGGATCCACGAGCAGTACTTC. This encodes CASMPTGGIHEQYF. Supplemented by reference TRBV19 and TRBJ2-7, the full variable domain reads DGGITQSPKYLFRKEGQNVTLSCEQNLNHDAMYWYRQDPGQGLRLIYYSQIVNDFQKGDIAEGYSVSREKKESFPLTVTSAQKNPTAFYLCASMPTGGIHEQYFGPGTRLTVT.